This TCR beta chain emerged from a study of T-cell memory formation after mild COVID-19. Overall study context: TCR clusters were mostly confined to one donor each.

Findings and caveats of the study: Clones that contracted from day 15 to 85 had balanced CD4/CD8; later expanders were CD4+ biased.

In regard to this clonotype: The antigen remains unidentified.

The V segment lost 4 bases and the J segment 3 bases; nucleotides outside the gene matches: 2. The CDR3 runs to 13 residues. In germline, CDR1 is KGHSH, CDR2 LQKENI. TCRdb itself ran the 5' RACE reads through MiXCR, one entry per CDR3 protein. The data contain fewer than 250,000 distinct CDR3 sequences, over 9.5% of them singletons. The sequencing sample was made of PBMCs or a T cell subset sorted from them (not recorded which). This receptor was identified in a man younger than 35 who had mild COVID-19 (a few samples of this study predate the infection). Cell type and time point are not known. V and J are TRBV18 and TRBJ1-1, with 7 positions matching TRBD1. The CDR3 DNA sequence: TGTGCCAGCTCACAGGGGGCTTACACTGAAGCTTTCTTT. Translation: CASSQGAYTEAFF.